This T cell receptor (beta chain) appears in the sequencing data of a study of cytomegalovirus exposure and HLA in healthy donors. The study, taken as a whole, reports: When presence/absence was analysed, sequencing depth was taken to be roughly uniform across donors. By HLA locus, TCR association rates varied in a later analysis, with DRB1 showing the most and HLA-C the fewest. Later analysis identified several of the most significant clusters that appeared linked to common viral pathogens.

Details on this clone: Its antigen is unidentified.

PCR amplification relied on 60 Vbeta primers (plus 13 Jbeta primers). The repertoire was sequenced with immunoSEQ multiplex PCR; TCRdb's copy has only in-frame clones and lacks some. There are around 100,000 clones in the sample; more than 75% occur only once, and 10% lies in the top ten. V was cut by 6 bases and J by 1 base, with 13 bases left in between. This CDR3 spans 14 amino acids. Germline CDR1 and CDR2: SEHNR and FQNEAQ (reference sequence). This TCR was sampled from a woman younger than 35 in good health and CMV-seropositive. Source material: PBMCs. The rearrangement joins TRBV7-9 to TRBJ2-7; the D gene is possibly TRBD2 (5 bases). Here the CDR3 DNA reads TGTGCCAGCAGTCAGGACTCCCTATCCTACGAGCAGTACTTC. Its protein is CASSQDSLSYEQYF.